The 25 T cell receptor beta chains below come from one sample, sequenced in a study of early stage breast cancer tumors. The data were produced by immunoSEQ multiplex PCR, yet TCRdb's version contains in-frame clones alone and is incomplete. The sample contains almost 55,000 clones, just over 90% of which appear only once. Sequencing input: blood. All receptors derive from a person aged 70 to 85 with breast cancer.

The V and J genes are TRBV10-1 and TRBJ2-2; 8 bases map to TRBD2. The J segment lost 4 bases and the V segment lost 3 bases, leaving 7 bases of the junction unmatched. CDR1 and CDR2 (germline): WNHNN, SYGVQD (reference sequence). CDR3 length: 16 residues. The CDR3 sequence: CASSDGSGSITGELFF. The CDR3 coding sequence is TGCGCCAGCAGTGATGGAAGCGGGAGTATCACCGGGGAGCTGTTTTTT.

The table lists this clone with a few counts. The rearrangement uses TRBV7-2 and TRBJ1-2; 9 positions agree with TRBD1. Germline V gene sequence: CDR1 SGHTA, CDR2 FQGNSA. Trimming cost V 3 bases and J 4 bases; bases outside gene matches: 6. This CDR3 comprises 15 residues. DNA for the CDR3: TGTGCCAGCAGCTTTTACAGGGGGCAGAGCTATGGCTACACCTTC. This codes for CASSFYRGQSYGYTF. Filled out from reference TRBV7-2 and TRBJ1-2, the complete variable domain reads GAGVSQSPSNKVTEKGKDVELRCDPISGHTALYWYRQSLGQGLEFLIYFQGNSAPDKSGLPSDRFSAERTGGSVSTLTIQRTQQEDSAVYLCASSFYRGQSYGYTFGSGTRLTVV.

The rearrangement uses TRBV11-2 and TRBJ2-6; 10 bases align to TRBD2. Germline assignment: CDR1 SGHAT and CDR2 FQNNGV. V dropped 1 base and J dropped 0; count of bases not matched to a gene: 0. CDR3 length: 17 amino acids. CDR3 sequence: CASSLGTSGSGANVLTF. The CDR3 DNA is TGTGCCAGCAGCTTAGGGACTAGCGGCTCTGGGGCCAACGTCCTGACTTTC.

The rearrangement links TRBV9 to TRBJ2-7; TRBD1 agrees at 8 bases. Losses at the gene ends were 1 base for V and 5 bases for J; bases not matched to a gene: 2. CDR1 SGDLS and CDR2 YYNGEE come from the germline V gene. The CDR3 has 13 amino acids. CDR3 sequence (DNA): TGTGCCAGCAGCGTATCGACAGGGGACGAGCAGTACTTC. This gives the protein CASSVSTGDEQYF.

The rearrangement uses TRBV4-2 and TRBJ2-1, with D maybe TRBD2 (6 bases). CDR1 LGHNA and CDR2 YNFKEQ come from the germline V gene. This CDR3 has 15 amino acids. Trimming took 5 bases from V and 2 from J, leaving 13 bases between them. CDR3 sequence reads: CASSDGQRAYNEQFF. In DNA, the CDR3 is TGTGCCAGCAGCGATGGCCAGCGGGCCTACAATGAGCAGTTCTTC.

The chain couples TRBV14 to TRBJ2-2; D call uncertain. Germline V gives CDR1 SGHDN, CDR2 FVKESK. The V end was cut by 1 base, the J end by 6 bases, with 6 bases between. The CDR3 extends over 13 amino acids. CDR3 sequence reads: CASSQVLAGELFF. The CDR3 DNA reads TGTGCCAGCAGCCAAGTTCTAGCCGGGGAGCTGTTTTTT.

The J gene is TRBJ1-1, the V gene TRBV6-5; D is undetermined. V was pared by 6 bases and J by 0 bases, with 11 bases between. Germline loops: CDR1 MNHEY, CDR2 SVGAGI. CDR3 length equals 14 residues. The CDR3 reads CASSPGSLNTEAFF. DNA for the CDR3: TGTGCCAGCAGCCCAGGCAGCTTGAACACTGAAGCTTTCTTT.

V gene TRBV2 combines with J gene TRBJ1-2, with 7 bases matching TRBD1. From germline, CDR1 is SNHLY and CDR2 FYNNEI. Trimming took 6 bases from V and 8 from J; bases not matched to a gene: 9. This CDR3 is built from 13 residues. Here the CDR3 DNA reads TGTGCCAGCAGGCCCGGACAGGCTGGAGGCTACACCTTC. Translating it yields CASRPGQAGGYTF. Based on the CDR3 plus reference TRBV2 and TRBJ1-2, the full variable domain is EPEVTQTPSHQVTQMGQEVILRCVPISNHLYFYWYRQILGQKVEFLVSFYNNEISEKSEIFDDQFSVERPDGSNFTLKIRSTKLEDSAMYFCASRPGQAGGYTFGSGTRLTVV.

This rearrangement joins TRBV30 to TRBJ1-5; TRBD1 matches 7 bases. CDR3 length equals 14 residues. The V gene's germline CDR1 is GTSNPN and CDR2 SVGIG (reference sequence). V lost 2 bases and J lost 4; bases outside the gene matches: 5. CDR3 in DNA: TGTGCCTGGAGTAGTGCAGGGGGAAATCAGCCCCAGCATTTT. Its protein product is CAWSSAGGNQPQHF.

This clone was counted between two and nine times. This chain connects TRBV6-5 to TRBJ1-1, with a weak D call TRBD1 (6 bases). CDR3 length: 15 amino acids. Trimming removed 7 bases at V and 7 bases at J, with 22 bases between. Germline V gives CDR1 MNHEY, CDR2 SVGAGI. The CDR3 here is CASTERKSTGFEAFF. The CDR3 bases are TGTGCCAGCACCGAGAGGAAATCAACAGGGTTTGAAGCTTTCTTT.

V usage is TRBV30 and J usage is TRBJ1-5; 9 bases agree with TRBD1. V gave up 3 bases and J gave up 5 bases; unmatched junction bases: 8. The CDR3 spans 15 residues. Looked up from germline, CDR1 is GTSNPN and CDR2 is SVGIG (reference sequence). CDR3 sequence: CAWRPGTGMDQPQHF. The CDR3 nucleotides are TGTGCCTGGAGACCCGGGACAGGGATGGATCAGCCCCAGCATTTT. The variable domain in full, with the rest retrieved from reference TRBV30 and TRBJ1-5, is SQTIHQWPATLVQPVGSPLSLECTVEGTSNPNLYWYRQAAGRGLQLLFYSVGIGQISSEVPQNLSASRPQDRQFILSSKKLLLSDSGFYLCAWRPGTGMDQPQHFGDGTRLSIL.

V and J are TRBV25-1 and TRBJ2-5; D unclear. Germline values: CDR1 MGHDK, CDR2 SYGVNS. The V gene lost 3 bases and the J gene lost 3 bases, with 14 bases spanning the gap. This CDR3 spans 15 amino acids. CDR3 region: CASSDPIRVEETQYF. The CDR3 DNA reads TGTGCCAGCAGTGACCCGATTCGGGTGGAAGAGACCCAGTACTTC.

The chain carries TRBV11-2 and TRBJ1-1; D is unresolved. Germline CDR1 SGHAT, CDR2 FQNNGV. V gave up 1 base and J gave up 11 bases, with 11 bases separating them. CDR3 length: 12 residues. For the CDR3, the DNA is TGTGCCAGCAGCTTAGGACGGACTGGGGCTTTCTTT. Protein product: CASSLGRTGAFF.

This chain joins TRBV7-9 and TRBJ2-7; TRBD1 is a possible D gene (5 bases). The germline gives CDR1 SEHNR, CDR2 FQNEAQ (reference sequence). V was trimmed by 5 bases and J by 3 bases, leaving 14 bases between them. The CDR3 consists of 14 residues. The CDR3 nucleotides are TGTGCCAGCAGCCCAGAACAGGTAAACTACGAGCAGTACTTC. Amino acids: CASSPEQVNYEQYF.

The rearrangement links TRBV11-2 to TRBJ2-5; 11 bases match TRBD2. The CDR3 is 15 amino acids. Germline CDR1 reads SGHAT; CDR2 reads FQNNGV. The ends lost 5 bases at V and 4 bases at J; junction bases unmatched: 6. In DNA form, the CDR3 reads TGTGCCAGCAGCGTCCTAGCGGGGGGTGGAGAGACCCAGTACTTC. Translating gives CASSVLAGGGETQYF.

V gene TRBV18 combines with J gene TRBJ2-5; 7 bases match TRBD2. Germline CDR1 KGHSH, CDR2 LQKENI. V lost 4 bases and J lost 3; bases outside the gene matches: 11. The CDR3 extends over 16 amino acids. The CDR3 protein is CASSLTTRLAEETQYF. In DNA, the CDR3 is TGTGCCAGCTCACTTACTACAAGGCTAGCGGAAGAGACCCAGTACTTC. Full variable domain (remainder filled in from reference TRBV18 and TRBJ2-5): NAGVMQNPRHLVRRRGQEARLRCSPMKGHSHVYWYRQLPEEGLKFMVYLQKENIIDESGMPKERFSAEFPKEGPSILRIQQVVRGDSAAYFCASSLTTRLAEETQYFGPGTRLLVL.

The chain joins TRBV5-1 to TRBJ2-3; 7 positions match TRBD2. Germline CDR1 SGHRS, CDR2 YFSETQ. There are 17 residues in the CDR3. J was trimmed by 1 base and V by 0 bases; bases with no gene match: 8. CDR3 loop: CASSLVGGVAGTDTQYF. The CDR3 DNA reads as TGCGCCAGCAGCTTGGTGGGAGGGGTGGCGGGCACAGATACGCAGTATTTT. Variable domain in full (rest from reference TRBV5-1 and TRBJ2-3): KAGVTQTPRYLIKTRGQQVTLSCSPISGHRSVSWYQQTPGQGLQFLFEYFSETQRNKGNFPGRFSGRQFSNSRSEMNVSTLELGDSALYLCASSLVGGVAGTDTQYFGPGTRLTVL.

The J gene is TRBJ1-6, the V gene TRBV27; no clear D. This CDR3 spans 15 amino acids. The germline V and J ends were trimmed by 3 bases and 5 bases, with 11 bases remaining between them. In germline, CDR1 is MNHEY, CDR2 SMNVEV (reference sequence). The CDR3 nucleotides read TGTGCCAGCAGTTTTAAGTTTCGGGATAATTCACCCCTCCACTTT. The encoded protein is CASSFKFRDNSPLHF.

CDR3 sequence reads: CASSDSAGDGYTF. The CDR3 DNA follows: TGTGCCAGCAGTGACTCGGCAGGGGATGGCTACACCTTC. The chain has TRBV6-4 and TRBJ1-2; possible D gene TRBD1, 6 bases. V lost 0 bases to trimming and J lost 6 bases, with 8 bases between them. This CDR3 spans 13 amino acids. Germline CDR1 reads MRHNA; CDR2 reads SNTAGT.

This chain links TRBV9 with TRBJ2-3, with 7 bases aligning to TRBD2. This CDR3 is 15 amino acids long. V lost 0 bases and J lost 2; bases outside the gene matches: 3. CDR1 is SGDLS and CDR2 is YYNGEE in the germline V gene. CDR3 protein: CASSVVGGDTDTQYF. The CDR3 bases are TGTGCCAGCAGCGTAGTGGGGGGGGACACAGATACGCAGTATTTT.

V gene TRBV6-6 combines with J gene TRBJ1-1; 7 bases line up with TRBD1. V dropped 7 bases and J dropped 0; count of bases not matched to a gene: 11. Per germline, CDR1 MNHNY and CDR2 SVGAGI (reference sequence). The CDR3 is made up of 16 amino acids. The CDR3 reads CASTRGQLNMNTEAFF. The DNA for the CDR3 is TGTGCCAGCACCCGGGGACAGTTGAACATGAACACTGAAGCTTTCTTT.

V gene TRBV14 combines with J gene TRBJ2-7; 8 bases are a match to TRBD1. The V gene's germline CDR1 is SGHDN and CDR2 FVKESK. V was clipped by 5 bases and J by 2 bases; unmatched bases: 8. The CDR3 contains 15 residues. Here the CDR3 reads CASSSYGQGPYEQYF. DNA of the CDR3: TGTGCCAGCAGCTCGTACGGACAGGGCCCCTACGAGCAGTACTTC.

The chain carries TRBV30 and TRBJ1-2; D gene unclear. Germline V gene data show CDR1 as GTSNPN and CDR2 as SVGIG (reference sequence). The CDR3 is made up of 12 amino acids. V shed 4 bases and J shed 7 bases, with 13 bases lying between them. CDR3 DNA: TGTGCCTGGAAGGTCAGCGAAACTGGCTACACCTTC. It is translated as CAWKVSETGYTF.

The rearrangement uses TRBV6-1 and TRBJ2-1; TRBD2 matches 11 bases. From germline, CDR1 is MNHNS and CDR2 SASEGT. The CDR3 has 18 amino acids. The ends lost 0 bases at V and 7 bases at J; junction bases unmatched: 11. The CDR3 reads CASSEAGLAGGYGNEQFF. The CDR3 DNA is TGTGCCAGCAGTGAAGCGGGCCTAGCGGGGGGCTATGGGAATGAGCAGTTCTTC.

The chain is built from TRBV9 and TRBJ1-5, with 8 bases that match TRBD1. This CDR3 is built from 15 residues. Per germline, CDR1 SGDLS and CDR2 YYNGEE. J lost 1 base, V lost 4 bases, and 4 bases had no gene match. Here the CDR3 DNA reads TGTGCCAGCAGCAAAGGACAGGGAAGCAATCAGCCCCAGCATTTT. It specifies CASSKGQGSNQPQHF.